This is a list of T cell receptor beta chains from one sample in a study of T cells in Graves' hyperthyroidism and ophthalmopathy. TCRdb called the multiplex PCR reads again in MiXCR, with one record for every CDR3 protein. The data contain some 550,000 distinct CDR3 sequences, about a sixth of them singletons. Sequenced input: blood. The receptors here all came from a middle-aged woman with Graves' ophthalmopathy. The CDR3 runs from the conserved cysteine through the conserved F or W. A D gene is named only where the DNA matches it firmly. A clone size is listed for some rows: how often the clone was seen (once, few, many), or a class if it is expanded.

TRBJ1-4,.,.,TRBV5-1,CASSPGTRSNEKLFF,TGCGCCAGCAGCCCGGGGACACGGTCAAATGAAAAACTGTTTTTT
TRBJ1-2,many,.,TRBV3-1,CASSPTGVYGYTF,TGTGCCAGCAGCCCCACAGGAGTCTATGGCTACACCTTC
TRBJ2-1,many,TRBD1,TRBV12-3/TRBV12-4,CASRGGPGGGSYNEQFF,TGTGCCAGCAGAGGGGGCCCAGGGGGCGGGTCCTACAATGAGCAGTTCTTC
TRBJ2-3,few,TRBD1,TRBV12-3/TRBV12-4,CASSPGQGIMGQYF,TGTGCCAGCAGCCCGGGACAGGGGATAATGGGGCAGTATTTT
TRBJ1-6,few,TRBD1,TRBV30,CAWRRGTGGKNSPLHF,TGTGCCTGGAGGAGAGGGACAGGGGGAAAAAATTCACCCCTCCACTTT
TRBJ1-4,few,.,TRBV6-1,CASSYSPRAGENEKLFF,TGTGCCAGCAGTTATTCTCCCCGGGCAGGGGAGAATGAAAAACTGTTTTTT
TRBJ2-5,many,.,TRBV3-1,CASSRRSSQTQYF,TGTGCCAGCAGCCGACGGAGTTCCCAGACCCAGTACTTC
TRBJ2-2,few,.,TRBV6-1,CASTRHGTGELFF,TGTGCCAGCACACGTCATGGGACCGGGGAGCTGTTTTTT
TRBJ2-7,few,TRBD2,TRBV6-2/TRBV6-3,CASSYSSGDAYEQYF,TGTGCCAGCAGTTACTCTAGCGGGGACGCGTACGAGCAGTACTTC
TRBJ1-1,few,.,TRBV18,CASSQWTELTEAFF,TGTGCCAGCTCACAATGGACAGAGCTCACTGAAGCTTTCTTT
TRBJ2-1,many,.,TRBV11-2,CASSPMEQTEQFF,TGTGCCAGCAGCCCGATGGAACAGACGGAGCAGTTCTTC
TRBJ1-1,many,.,TRBV30,CAWSVDSLYTEAFF,TGTGCCTGGAGTGTCGACAGTCTCTACACTGAAGCTTTCTTT
TRBJ2-1,many,TRBD2,TRBV12-3/TRBV12-4,CASSSGGRNYNEQFF,TGTGCCAGCAGTTCGGGCGGGAGGAACTACAATGAGCAGTTCTTC